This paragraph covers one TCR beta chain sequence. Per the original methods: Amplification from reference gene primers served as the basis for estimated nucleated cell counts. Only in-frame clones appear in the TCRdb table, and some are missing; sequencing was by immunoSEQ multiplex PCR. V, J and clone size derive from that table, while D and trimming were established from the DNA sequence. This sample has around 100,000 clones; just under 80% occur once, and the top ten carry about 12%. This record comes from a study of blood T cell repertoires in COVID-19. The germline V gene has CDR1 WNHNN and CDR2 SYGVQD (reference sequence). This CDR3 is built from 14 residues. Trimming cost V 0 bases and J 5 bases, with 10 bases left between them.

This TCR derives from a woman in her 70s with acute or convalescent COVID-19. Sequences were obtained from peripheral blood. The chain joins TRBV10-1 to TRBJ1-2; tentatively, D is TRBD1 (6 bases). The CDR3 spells CASSESKGGYGYTF. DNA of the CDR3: TGCGCCAGCAGTGAGTCGAAAGGGGGATATGGCTACACCTTC.